This entry concerns a single T cell receptor (beta chain). This sample is part of a study of blood T cell repertoires in COVID-19. Germline CDR1 KGHSH, CDR2 LQKENI. The CDR3 length is 17 residues. The V gene end was trimmed by 6 bases and the J gene end by 6 bases; junction bases not matched to a gene: 11. Generated by immunoSEQ multiplex PCR, the TCRdb table keeps only in-frame clones and is missing some. The sample has approximately 530,000 clones; 70% to 90% are singletons. V gene TRBV18 combines with J gene TRBJ1-6; 10 bases map to TRBD1. The sequence was collected from a woman in her forties or fifties with COVID-19, enrolled during active disease. The sequenced sample was peripheral blood. CDR3 residues: CASSQATGGAGNSPLHF. Written as DNA, the CDR3 is TGTGCCAGCTCCCAAGCGACAGGGGGCGCGGGTAATTCACCCCTCCACTTT. Using reference TRBV18 and TRBJ1-6 for the parts outside the CDR3, the full variable domain is NAGVMQNPRHLVRRRGQEARLRCSPMKGHSHVYWYRQLPEEGLKFMVYLQKENIIDESGMPKERFSAEFPKEGPSILRIQQVVRGDSAAYFCASSQATGGAGNSPLHFGNGTRLTVT.